The 22 T cell receptor beta chains in this list originate from one sample, sequenced in a study of CD8+ T cells in alopecia areata. RNA was extracted and reverse transcribed into cDNA as the sequencing template. Method: immunoSEQ multiplex PCR; TCRdb's copy keeps in-frame clones and lacks some. The table lists around 100,000 clones, under 90% of them singletons. Treatment described: oral pan-JAK inhibitor, 5-10 mg twice daily. The source was CD8+ T cells sorted from blood, collected at approximately week 30, from a patient treated with tofacitinib. Receptors originate from a human donor with alopecia areata.

The CDR3 here is CAWSVHLYNEQFF. As DNA, the CDR3 is TGTGCCTGGAGTGTACACCTCTACAATGAGCAGTTCTTC. The gene calls are TRBV30 and TRBJ2-1, with no clear D. Trimming removed 0 bases from V and 3 bases from J, with 6 bases in between. Germline V gives CDR1 GTSNPN, CDR2 SVGIG (reference sequence). The CDR3 extends over 13 amino acids.

The chain is built from TRBV11-2 and TRBJ2-5; D is unresolved. Deletions cut 4 bases from V and 4 bases from J, with 16 bases between. The CDR3 extends over 15 amino acids. CDR1 and CDR2 (germline): SGHAT, FQNNGV. CDR3 sequence: CASSSPHIRGETQYF. CDR3 nucleotides: TGTGCCAGCAGCTCCCCCCATATAAGAGGAGAGACCCAGTACTTC.

The chain is built from TRBV5-4 and TRBJ1-2; possibly TRBD1 for D (6 bases). This CDR3 has 16 amino acids. V lost 0 bases to trimming and J lost 2 bases, with 14 bases between them. CDR1 and CDR2 (germline): SGHNT, YYREEE (reference sequence). Here the CDR3 DNA reads TGTGCCAGCAGCTTGGCCGGTGGGGGCCCGAACTATGGCTACACCTTC. It is translated as CASSLAGGGPNYGYTF. Looking up the rest from reference TRBV5-4 and TRBJ1-2 gives the full variable domain: ETGVTQSPTHLIKTRGQQVTLRCSSQSGHNTVSWYQQALGQGPQFIFQYYREEENGRGNFPPRFSGLQFPNYSSELNVNALELDDSALYLCASSLAGGGPNYGYTFGSGTRLTVV.

This chain links TRBV4-1 with TRBJ2-7, with D perhaps TRBD2 (6 bases). Per germline, CDR1 MGHRA and CDR2 YSYEKL. V was pared by 1 base and J by 2 bases, with 15 bases between. The CDR3 consists of 16 residues. Here the CDR3 reads CASSQVYGGAAYEQYF. In DNA form, the CDR3 reads TGCGCCAGCAGCCAAGTCTATGGCGGGGCGGCCTACGAGCAGTACTTC.

This clone was recorded only once. J is TRBJ2-3 and V is TRBV9; D tentatively fits TRBD1 or TRBD2 (6 bases each). V lost 0 bases, J lost 0 bases, and 8 bases lay in between. The CDR3 is 15 residues long. Germline V gene sequence: CDR1 SGDLS, CDR2 YYNGEE. The CDR3: CASSVGGASTDTQYF. CDR3 sequence (DNA): TGTGCCAGCAGCGTAGGGGGGGCGAGCACAGATACGCAGTATTTT.

The CDR3 region is CASSPRDRGRNSPLHF. DNA for the CDR3: TGTGCCAGCAGCCCAAGGGACAGGGGAAGAAACTCACCCCTCCACTTT. The chain links TRBV7-9 to TRBJ1-6; 10 bases line up with TRBD1. This CDR3 has 16 amino acids. Germline trimming cut 5 bases from V and 10 bases from J; bases unmatched to any gene: 11. The germline V gene has CDR1 SEHNR and CDR2 FQNEAQ (reference sequence).

The rearrangement links TRBV5-4 to TRBJ2-1; TRBD2 might be the D (5 bases). Per the germline V gene, CDR1 is SGHNT and CDR2 is YYREEE (reference sequence). Trimming cost V 7 bases and J 3 bases, with 5 bases left between them. The CDR3 covers 11 residues. The CDR3 loop is CASRGYNEQFF. CDR3 bases: TGTGCCAGCCGGGGCTACAATGAGCAGTTCTTC. Full variable domain (rest looked up from reference TRBV5-4 and TRBJ2-1): ETGVTQSPTHLIKTRGQQVTLRCSSQSGHNTVSWYQQALGQGPQFIFQYYREEENGRGNFPPRFSGLQFPNYSSELNVNALELDDSALYLCASRGYNEQFFGPGTRLTVL.

The chain combines TRBV6-1 with TRBJ1-5; the D is unclear. V was cut by 3 bases and J by 6 bases, with 3 bases left in between. This CDR3 has 11 amino acids. In germline, CDR1 is MNHNS, CDR2 SASEGT. CDR3 residues: CASSDIQPQHF. The CDR3 DNA follows: TGTGCCAGCAGTGATATTCAGCCCCAGCATTTT.

The CDR3 loop reads CASSESPGQGVEQYF. CDR3 in DNA: TGTGCCAGCAGCGAAAGCCCGGGACAGGGGGTCGAGCAGTACTTC. This rearrangement joins TRBV9 to TRBJ2-7, with 11 bases matching TRBD1. The trim removed 3 bases at V and 6 bases at J, leaving 8 bases unmatched. Germline V gene sequence: CDR1 SGDLS, CDR2 YYNGEE. This CDR3 contains 15 residues.

CDR3: CASSQVRDRGLGQPQHF. The CDR3 DNA follows: TGCGCCAGCAGTCAAGTCCGGGACAGGGGTCTGGGGCAGCCCCAGCATTTT. The chain joins TRBV23-1 to TRBJ1-5; 10 bases align to TRBD1. TRBV23-1 is assigned to the ORF class and has an uncertain function. V lost 2 bases to trimming and J lost 7 bases; unmatched junction nucleotides: 11. This CDR3 is 17 amino acids long.

The genes are TRBV29-1 and TRBJ1-1; unclear D gene. Germline lookup yields CDR1 SQVTM and CDR2 ANQGSEA. The CDR3 is made up of 8 amino acids. The V and J ends lost 3 bases and 10 bases respectively, with 3 bases between them. CDR3 in DNA: TGCAGCGTTGATCCAGCTTTCTTT. This encodes CSVDPAFF.

The CDR3 loop reads CASSTDPTYGYTF. The CDR3 DNA follows: TGTGCCAGTAGTACCGATCCAACCTATGGCTACACCTTC. The gene calls are TRBV19 and TRBJ1-2, with D unresolved. The germline gives CDR1 LNHDA, CDR2 SQIVND (reference sequence). Deletions cut 4 bases from V and 4 bases from J, with 10 bases between. The CDR3 has 13 amino acids.

The chain links TRBV11-2 to TRBJ2-7; 14 bases are shared with TRBD2. The CDR3 has 19 residues. After removal of 0 bases from V and 6 bases from J, the junction contained 13 bases not matched to a gene. Germline V lookup: CDR1 SGHAT, CDR2 FQNNGV. CDR3: CASSLDLMGLAGVLAEQYF. The DNA of the CDR3 is TGTGCCAGCAGCTTAGATCTTATGGGACTAGCGGGAGTGTTAGCCGAGCAGTACTTC. Variable domain in full (rest from reference TRBV11-2 and TRBJ2-7): EAGVAQSPRYKIIEKRQSVAFWCNPISGHATLYWYQQILGQGPKLLIQFQNNGVVDDSQLPKDRFSAERLKGVDSTLKIQPAKLEDSAVYLCASSLDLMGLAGVLAEQYFGPGTRLTVT.

In this sample, this clone turned up once. This chain links TRBV19 with TRBJ2-7; 8 positions agree with TRBD2. The V gene end was trimmed by 5 bases and the J gene end by 1 base; junction bases not matched to a gene: 7. This CDR3 has 15 amino acids. Germline values: CDR1 LNHDA, CDR2 SQIVND (reference sequence). DNA for the CDR3: TGTGCCAGTAGTTTATTTAGCGGGGAATCCTACGAGCAGTACTTC. Residues: CASSLFSGESYEQYF.

The chain's CDR3 is CASSVNLGAAYEQYF. The CDR3 coding sequence is TGTGCCAGCAGCGTAAATCTTGGGGCCGCTTACGAGCAGTACTTC. The rearrangement joins TRBV9 to TRBJ2-7, with D possibly matching TRBD1 (5 bases). Germline CDR1 and CDR2: SGDLS and YYNGEE. The CDR3 length is 15 residues. V lost 1 base, J lost 4 bases, and 15 bases lay in between. Full variable domain (outside the CDR3, taken from reference TRBV9 and TRBJ2-7): DSGVTQTPKHLITATGQRVTLRCSPRSGDLSVYWYQQSLDQGLQFLIQYYNGEERAKGNILERFSAQQFPDLHSELNLSSLELGDSALYFCASSVNLGAAYEQYFGPGTRLTVT.

The chain has TRBV5-1 and TRBJ2-3; D call uncertain. V lost 0 bases to trimming and J lost 3 bases, with 5 bases between them. The CDR3 is 13 residues long. In germline, CDR1 is SGHRS, CDR2 YFSETQ. CDR3: CASSLGATDTQYF. The CDR3 DNA reads TGCGCCAGCAGCTTGGGGGCGACAGATACGCAGTATTTT.

The gene calls are TRBV11-1 and TRBJ2-2; 7 bases match TRBD2. The V segment lost 5 bases and the J segment 3 bases; nucleotides outside the gene matches: 6. Per the germline V gene, CDR1 is SGHAT and CDR2 is FQDESV (reference sequence). CDR3 length equals 15 residues. The CDR3 DNA reads TGTGCCAGCAGCCCAACTAGCGCCTACACCGGGGAGCTGTTTTTT. This codes for CASSPTSAYTGELFF. Supplemented by reference TRBV11-1 and TRBJ2-2, the full variable domain reads EAEVAQSPRYKITEKSQAVAFWCDPISGHATLYWYRQILGQGPELLVQFQDESVVDDSQLPKDRFSAERLKGVDSTLKIQPAELGDSAMYLCASSPTSAYTGELFFGEGSRLTVL.

V usage is TRBV14 and J usage is TRBJ1-2; maybe TRBD1 (5 bases). V lost 1 base and J 2 bases, leaving 11 bases between the germline ends. The length of the CDR3 is 15 residues. The germline V gene has CDR1 SGHDN and CDR2 FVKESK. CDR3 nucleotide sequence: TGTGCCAGCAGCCAAGTGGCAGGGAGGAACTATGGCTACACCTTC. It encodes CASSQVAGRNYGYTF.

The rearrangement uses TRBV15 and TRBJ1-5, with D possibly TRBD1 on 6 matching bases. The CDR3 extends over 15 amino acids. The V end was cut by 4 bases, the J end by 2 bases, with 12 bases between. Germline values: CDR1 LNHNV, CDR2 YYDKDF (reference sequence). Written as DNA, the CDR3 is TGTGCCACCAGCAAGTCAGGGGTCGGCAATCAGCCCCAGCATTTT. Its protein product is CATSKSGVGNQPQHF.

The chain carries TRBV19 and TRBJ2-1; the match to TRBD2 covers 12 bases. The CDR3 covers 16 residues. Unmatched junction bases numbered 4, after V lost 2 bases and J lost 5 bases. Looked up from germline, CDR1 is LNHDA and CDR2 is SQIVND (reference sequence). Here the CDR3 reads CASSILAGGPNNEQFF. DNA for the CDR3: TGTGCCAGTAGTATACTAGCGGGAGGGCCAAACAATGAGCAGTTCTTC. Based on the CDR3 plus reference TRBV19 and TRBJ2-1, the full variable domain is DGGITQSPKYLFRKEGQNVTLSCEQNLNHDAMYWYRQDPGQGLRLIYYSQIVNDFQKGDIAEGYSVSREKKESFPLTVTSAQKNPTAFYLCASSILAGGPNNEQFFGPGTRLTVL.

This chain connects TRBV27 to TRBJ2-5; 8 nucleotides match TRBD2. The J call may be mistaken, given a closer DNA end match to TRBJ2-7. Germline assignment: CDR1 MNHEY and CDR2 SMNVEV (reference sequence). This CDR3 is built from 13 residues. CDR3 in DNA: TGTGCCAGCAGCGTAGCGGGATCCTACGAGCAGTACTTC. Its translation is CASSVAGSYEQYF.

The gene calls are TRBV29-1 and TRBJ1-1, with TRBD1 as a possible D gene (5 bases). Per the germline V gene, CDR1 is SQVTM and CDR2 is ANQGSEA. Trimming took off 6 bases at V and 10 bases at J, with 15 bases between the two ends. This CDR3 is 11 amino acids long. CDR3 in DNA: TGCAGCGTCCAATACAGGAGAGGAGCTTTCTTT. This codes for CSVQYRRGAFF. Supplemented by reference TRBV29-1 and TRBJ1-1, the full variable domain reads SAVISQKPSRDICQRGTSLTIQCQVDSQVTMMFWYRQQPGQSLTLIATANQGSEATYESGFVIDKFPISRPNLTFSTLTVSNMSPEDSSIYLCSVQYRRGAFFGQGTRLTVV.